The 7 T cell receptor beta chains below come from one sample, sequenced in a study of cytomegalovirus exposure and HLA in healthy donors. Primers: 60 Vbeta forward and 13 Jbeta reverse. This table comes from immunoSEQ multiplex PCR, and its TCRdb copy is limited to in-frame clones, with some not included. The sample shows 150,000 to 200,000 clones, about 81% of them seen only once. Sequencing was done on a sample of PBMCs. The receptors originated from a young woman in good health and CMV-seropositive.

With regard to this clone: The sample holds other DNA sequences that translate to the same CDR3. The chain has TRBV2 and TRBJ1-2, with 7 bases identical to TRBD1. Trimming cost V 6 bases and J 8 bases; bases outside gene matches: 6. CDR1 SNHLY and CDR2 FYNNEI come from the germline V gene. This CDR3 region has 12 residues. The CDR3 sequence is CASRGTVYGYTF. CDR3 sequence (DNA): TGTGCCAGCAGGGGGACAGTATACGGCTACACCTTC.

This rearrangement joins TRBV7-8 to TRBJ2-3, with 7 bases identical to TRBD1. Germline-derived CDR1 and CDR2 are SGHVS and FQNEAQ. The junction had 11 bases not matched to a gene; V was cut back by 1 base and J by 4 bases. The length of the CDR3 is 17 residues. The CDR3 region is CASSLESTGAGADTQYF. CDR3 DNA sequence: TGTGCCAGCAGCTTAGAAAGTACAGGGGCGGGCGCAGATACGCAGTATTTT.

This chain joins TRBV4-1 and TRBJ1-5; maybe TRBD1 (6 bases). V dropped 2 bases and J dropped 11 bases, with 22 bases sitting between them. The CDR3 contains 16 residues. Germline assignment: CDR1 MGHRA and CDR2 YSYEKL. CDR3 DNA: TGCGCCAGCAGCCAACACTCGGACAGCCGGGCTTCAGCCCAGCATTTT. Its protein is CASSQHSDSRASAQHF.

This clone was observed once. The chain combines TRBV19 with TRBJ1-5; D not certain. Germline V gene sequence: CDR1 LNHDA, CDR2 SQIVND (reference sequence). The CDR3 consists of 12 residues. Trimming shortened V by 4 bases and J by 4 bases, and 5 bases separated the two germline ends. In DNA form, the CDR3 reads TGTGCCAGTAGTACCGGGAATCAGCCCCAGCATTTT. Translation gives CASSTGNQPQHF.

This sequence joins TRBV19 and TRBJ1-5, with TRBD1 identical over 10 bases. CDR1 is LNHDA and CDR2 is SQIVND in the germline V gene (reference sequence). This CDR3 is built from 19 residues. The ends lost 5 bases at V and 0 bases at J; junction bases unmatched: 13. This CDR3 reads CASSSRVGQGTYSNQPQHF. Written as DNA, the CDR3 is TGTGCCAGTAGTTCCCGCGTGGGACAGGGGACGTATAGCAATCAGCCCCAGCATTTT.

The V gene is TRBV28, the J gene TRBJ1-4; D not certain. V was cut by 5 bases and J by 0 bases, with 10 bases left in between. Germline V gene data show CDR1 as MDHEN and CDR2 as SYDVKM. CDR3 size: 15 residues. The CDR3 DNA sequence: TGTGCCAGCAGTACCCCCTCGGCAACTAATGAAAAACTGTTTTTT. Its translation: CASSTPSATNEKLFF.

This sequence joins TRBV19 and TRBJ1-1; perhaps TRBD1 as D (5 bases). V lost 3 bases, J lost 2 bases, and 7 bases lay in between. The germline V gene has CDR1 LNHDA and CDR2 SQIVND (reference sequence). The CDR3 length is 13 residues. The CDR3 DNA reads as TGTGCCAGTAGTATCGGACACAACACTGAAGCTTTCTTT. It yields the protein CASSIGHNTEAFF.